This paragraph covers one TCR beta chain sequence. The data were taken from a study of blood T cell repertoires in COVID-19. Study as a whole: Sites in the United States, Italy and Spain provided acute and convalescent COVID-19 samples. PBMCs, B-cell-depleted T cells, or T cells provided the cDNA or gDNA that made up the material.

In the authors' methods: Reference gene primer amplification gave estimated nucleated cell counts. Sequencing used immunoSEQ multiplex PCR; TCRdb keeps in-frame clones, though not all of them. The DNA gave D and trimming, while V, J and clone size come from that table. This table has fewer than 450,000 clones, more than 75% appearing once. Trimming removed 6 bases from V and 2 bases from J, with 11 bases in between. The CDR3 sequence is 14 residues long. Germline CDR1 and CDR2: LNHDA and SQIVND (reference sequence). The J gene is TRBJ2-1, the V gene TRBV19; no clear D. The receptor comes from a woman aged 18-29 years who had recovered from COVID-19. Sequencing was carried out using peripheral blood. The CDR3 coding sequence is TGTGCCAGTAGATCAGCGTTTACCTACAATGAGCAGTTCTTC. Translating it yields CASRSAFTYNEQFF.